These 28 T cell receptor beta chains came from one sample sequenced in a study of T cells in Graves' hyperthyroidism and ophthalmopathy. It was RNA transcripts that yielded the amplified TCR beta CDR3 regions. Primed by the HTBI set, a first-round RT-PCR was run on the TCR CDR3. One entry per CDR3 protein results from TCRdb running MiXCR on the multiplex PCR reads. The sample lists some 570,000 distinct CDR3 sequences; 17% were seen once. Specimen: blood. All receptors derive from a woman between 18 and 29 years old with Graves' ophthalmopathy.

This clonotype was picked up many times. V gene TRBV30 combines with J gene TRBJ2-2; D unresolved. CDR3 length: 15 residues. Trimming removed 7 bases from V and 7 bases from J, with 22 bases in between. In germline, CDR1 is GTSNPN, CDR2 SVGIG (reference sequence). The CDR3 DNA follows: TGTGCCTCCCCCCCCAGTGGAAAATTGGGCGGGGAGCTGTTTTTT. Protein product: CASPPSGKLGGELFF.

The V and J genes are TRBV7-3 and TRBJ2-7, with 8 nucleotides matching TRBD1. The CDR3 is made up of 16 amino acids. The J segment lost 4 bases and the V segment lost 5 bases, leaving 13 bases of the junction unmatched. Germline-derived CDR1 and CDR2 are SGHTA and FQGTGA. In DNA form, the CDR3 reads TGTGCCAGCAGCGCCACTTCCGGGACAGGAACTTACGAGCAGTACTTC. Translating gives CASSATSGTGTYEQYF.

This clonotype has at least ten counts. The chain is built from TRBV27 and TRBJ2-6, with no clear D. V lost 3 bases, J lost 1 base, and 1 base lay in between. CDR1 and CDR2 (germline): MNHEY, SMNVEV (reference sequence). This CDR3 contains 13 residues. The CDR3 DNA is TGTGCCAGCAGTTTGTCTGGGGCCAACGTCCTGACTTTC. Encoded protein: CASSLSGANVLTF.

This clonotype was seen only a few times. The chain couples TRBV5-1 to TRBJ2-2; 7 positions match TRBD2. Trimming took 6 bases from V and 2 from J; bases not matched to a gene: 4. The CDR3 has 14 amino acids. The germline gives CDR1 SGHRS, CDR2 YFSETQ. CDR3 residues: CASMAGENTGELFF. The CDR3 DNA reads as TGCGCCAGCATGGCGGGAGAAAACACCGGGGAGCTGTTTTTT.

The sample holds one count of this clonotype. A much larger clone is a single base away; this may be a read error. The gene calls are TRBV30 and TRBJ2-5; D gene ambiguous. The CDR3 runs 14 residues. Trimming removed 3 bases at V and 3 bases at J, with 14 bases between. CDR1 is GTSNPN, CDR2 SVGIG, per germline (reference sequence). DNA of the CDR3: TGTGCCTGGAGCACAGAGGTTCCAGAAGAGACCCAGTACTTC. This sequence encodes CAWSTEVPEETQYF.

The V gene is TRBV4-3, the J gene TRBJ2-7; D possibly corresponds to TRBD2 (6 bases). Deletions cut 0 bases from V and 4 bases from J, with 10 bases between. Germline V gene sequence: CDR1 LGHNA, CDR2 YSLEER. CDR3 length equals 14 residues. The CDR3 protein is CASSQDMGGYEQYF. In DNA, the CDR3 is TGCGCCAGCAGCCAAGATATGGGGGGATACGAGCAGTACTTC.

Turning to this clonotype: An end of the junction does not agree with germline; a read error may underlie this. V and J are TRBV5-8 and TRBJ2-1, with TRBD2 matching 12 bases. CDR3 size: 16 residues. Germline CDR1 reads SGHTS; CDR2 reads YDEGEE. The CDR3 DNA reads as TGTGCCGGCAGCTTGGAGACGGGACTAGCGGGTAATGAGCAGTTCTTC. Its protein product is CAGSLETGLAGNEQFF.

There are many counts of this clonotype. The chain combines TRBV7-2 with TRBJ2-2; D not certain. CDR3 size: 15 residues. Trimming took 5 bases from V and 0 from J, leaving 10 bases between them. The germline gives CDR1 SGHTA, CDR2 FQGNSA. The CDR3 region has the DNA TGTGCCAGCAGCCCCCAGTGGGCGAACACCGGGGAGCTGTTTTTT. It is translated as CASSPQWANTGELFF.

This clonotype was found a few times. The chain combines TRBV28 with TRBJ2-1; 7 bases map to TRBD1. Germline CDR1 reads MDHEN; CDR2 reads SYDVKM. The trim removed 2 bases at V and 12 bases at J, leaving 13 bases unmatched. The CDR3 is made up of 15 amino acids. The CDR3: CASSLGDSPHDVQFF. In DNA form, the CDR3 reads TGTGCCAGCAGTTTAGGGGACAGTCCCCATGATGTGCAGTTCTTC.

Ten or more counts support this clonotype. This chain connects TRBV7-9 to TRBJ2-5; TRBD2 is a possible D gene (6 bases). The CDR3 loop spans 15 amino acids. Germline assignment: CDR1 SEHNR and CDR2 FQNEAQ (reference sequence). Trimming removed 5 bases from V and 4 bases from J, with 17 bases in between. The CDR3: CASSPHGSKRETQYF. The CDR3 region has the DNA TGTGCCAGCAGCCCCCACGGGAGTAAACGAGAGACCCAGTACTTC. Full variable domain (remainder filled in from reference TRBV7-9 and TRBJ2-5): DTGVSQNPRHKITKRGQNVTFRCDPISEHNRLYWYRQTLGQGPEFLTYFQNEAQLEKSRLLSDRFSAERPKGSFSTLEIQRTEQGDSAMYLCASSPHGSKRETQYFGPGTRLLVL.

In this sample, this clonotype turned up a few times. The chain carries TRBV5-4 and TRBJ2-1, with D unresolved. V dropped 3 bases and J dropped 4 bases, with 14 bases sitting between them. CDR1 is SGHNT and CDR2 is YYREEE in the germline V gene (reference sequence). This CDR3 is 15 amino acids long. The CDR3, as DNA: TGTGCCAGCAGCTCGGACCTCCGGCAATACAATGAGCAGTTCTTC. It is translated as CASSSDLRQYNEQFF.

This clonotype was seen ten or more times. The chain uses TRBV7-9 and TRBJ2-3; 10 positions agree with TRBD2. V gave up 1 base and J gave up 2 bases; unmatched junction bases: 6. Germline CDR1 is SEHNR and CDR2 is FQNEAQ (reference sequence). This CDR3 is 17 amino acids long. This CDR3 reads CASSLGELAGSTDTQYF. CDR3 DNA: TGTGCCAGCAGCTTAGGGGAACTAGCGGGGTCCACAGATACGCAGTATTTT.

The rearrangement joins TRBV5-6 to TRBJ1-1, with D possibly being TRBD1 (5 bases). Trimming cost V 5 bases and J 2 bases, with 13 bases left between them. Germline assignment: CDR1 SGHDT and CDR2 YYEEEE. This CDR3 comprises 14 residues. The CDR3 region is CASRRSRGNTEAFF. The DNA for the CDR3 is TGTGCCAGCAGACGATCTAGGGGAAACACTGAAGCTTTCTTT.

This clonotype was detected a few times. The V gene is TRBV5-6, the J gene TRBJ1-2; 7 positions agree with TRBD1. The ends lost 1 base at V and 6 bases at J; junction bases unmatched: 12. Per the germline V gene, CDR1 is SGHDT and CDR2 is YYEEEE. The CDR3 contains 16 residues. CDR3 in DNA: TGTGCCAGCAGCTTGCAAAACAGGGGAGCGATGAATGGCTACACCTTC. This translates into CASSLQNRGAMNGYTF.

This clonotype was recorded many times. CDR3: CASSDGTSTDTQYF. CDR3 coding DNA: TGTGCCAGCAGCGACGGAACTAGCACAGATACGCAGTATTTT. J is TRBJ2-3 and V is TRBV2; no firm D call. CDR3 size: 14 residues. Germline V gene lookup returns CDR1 SNHLY and CDR2 FYNNEI. Trimming took 6 bases from V and 0 from J, leaving 10 bases between them. Supplemented by reference TRBV2 and TRBJ2-3, the full variable domain reads EPEVTQTPSHQVTQMGQEVILRCVPISNHLYFYWYRQILGQKVEFLVSFYNNEISEKSEIFDDQFSVERPDGSNFTLKIRSTKLEDSAMYFCASSDGTSTDTQYFGPGTRLTVL.

The table lists this clonotype with many counts. The V call is TRBV7-2, the J call TRBJ1-5, with D uncertain. The CDR3 spans 13 residues. Germline V gives CDR1 SGHTA, CDR2 FQGNSA. Trimming cost V 6 bases and J 3 bases, with 9 bases left between them. The CDR3 DNA reads as TGTGCCAGCAGGAACGGGTACAATCAGCCCCAGCATTTT. It yields the protein CASRNGYNQPQHF.

The chain employs TRBV7-9 and TRBJ2-7; 8 bases are a match to TRBD2. Germline loops: CDR1 SEHNR, CDR2 FQNEAQ (reference sequence). There are 16 residues in the CDR3. With V trimmed by 4 bases and J by 4 bases, 12 bases remained unmatched. This CDR3 reads CASSSRMVSGGYEQYF. CDR3 bases: TGTGCCAGCAGCTCCCGCATGGTCAGCGGGGGATACGAGCAGTACTTC.

As to this clonotype: Relative to the germline gene, one junction end is altered; a read error may explain this. The J gene is TRBJ1-2, the V gene TRBV3-1; no clear D. The CDR3 covers 16 residues. The V gene's germline CDR1 is LGHDT and CDR2 YNNKEL (reference sequence). CDR3 region: CASSPRWAYSNYDYTF. CDR3 nucleotide sequence: TGTGCCAGCAGCCCCCGATGGGCCTACTCTAACTATGACTACACCTTC. Using reference TRBV3-1 and TRBJ1-2 for the parts outside the CDR3, the full variable domain is DTAVSQTPKYLVTQMGNDKSIKCEQNLGHDTMYWYKQDSKKFLKIMFSYNNKELIINETVPNRFSPKSPDKAHLNLHINSLELGDSAVYFCASSPRWAYSNYDYTFGSGTRLTVV.

To note about this clonotype: A much larger clonotype is one base distant, so this may be a read error. The V call is TRBV12-5, the J call TRBJ2-7; possible D gene TRBD1, 6 bases. V was pared by 2 bases and J by 2 bases, with 13 bases between. Germline V gene data show CDR1 as LGHNT and CDR2 as FRNRAP. This CDR3 has 15 amino acids. CDR3 region: CASGLPRDKTYEQYF. In nucleotides, the CDR3 is TGTGCTAGTGGTTTGCCCCGGGACAAAACCTACGAGCAGTACTTC.

The rearrangement uses TRBV11-2 and TRBJ2-2, with a tentative D call TRBD2 (5 bases). Germline V lookup: CDR1 SGHAT, CDR2 FQNNGV. There are 15 residues in the CDR3. V shed 4 bases and J shed 2 bases, with 11 bases lying between them. CDR3 in DNA: TGTGCCAGCAGCTCTCTGACGGGAAACACCGGGGAGCTGTTTTTT. Protein sequence: CASSSLTGNTGELFF.

This clonotype was observed at least ten times. J is TRBJ1-5 and V is TRBV30; D not resolved. The CDR3 spans 13 residues. Germline V gives CDR1 GTSNPN, CDR2 SVGIG (reference sequence). V shed 0 bases and J shed 4 bases, with 7 bases lying between them. DNA of the CDR3: TGTGCCTGGAGTGTAAGTGGGAATCAGCCCCAGCATTTT. Protein: CAWSVSGNQPQHF.

This clonotype occurred many times. J is TRBJ2-5 and V is TRBV20-1, with D hard to call. This CDR3 spans 11 amino acids. Germline V lookup: CDR1 DFQATT, CDR2 SNEGSKA (reference sequence). V lost 3 bases, J lost 5 bases, and 7 bases lay in between. CDR3 in DNA: TGCAGTGCTAGCCCACAGGAGACCCAGTACTTC. Its translation: CSASPQETQYF.

This clonotype has only a few counts. The chain has TRBV6-1 and TRBJ1-5; D is unresolved. V shed 6 bases and J shed 2 bases, with 11 bases lying between them. The CDR3 has 14 amino acids. In germline, CDR1 is MNHNS, CDR2 SASEGT. For the CDR3, the DNA is TGTGCCAGCAGGGTATGGGGTGGCAATCAGCCCCAGCATTTT. This codes for CASRVWGGNQPQHF.

This clonotype showed up just a few times. The chain employs TRBV6-1 and TRBJ2-2; D unresolved. Germline V lookup: CDR1 MNHNS, CDR2 SASEGT. This CDR3 is 13 amino acids long. V was clipped by 8 bases and J by 4 bases, with 11 bases between them. The CDR3 nucleotides are TGTGCCAGCGCTTTGTCCGGCACCGGGGAGCTGTTTTTT. Amino acid sequence: CASALSGTGELFF.

The sample holds many counts of this clonotype. The V gene is TRBV28, the J gene TRBJ2-2; D gene uncertain. V was pared by 4 bases and J by 1 base, with 7 bases between. The CDR3 length is 14 residues. Germline-derived CDR1 and CDR2 are MDHEN and SYDVKM. Written as DNA, the CDR3 is TGTGCCAGCAGTTGGGCAGAGAACACCGGGGAGCTGTTTTTT. This encodes CASSWAENTGELFF.

This clonotype was observed a few times. The gene calls are TRBV19 and TRBJ2-7, with D unresolved. V was pared by 5 bases and J by 5 bases, with 10 bases between. CDR1 is LNHDA and CDR2 is SQIVND in the germline V gene (reference sequence). CDR3 length equals 12 residues. The CDR3 DNA sequence: TGTGCCAGTAGTGGCAACGGGCACGAGCAGTACTTC. Amino acid sequence: CASSGNGHEQYF. Full variable domain (outside the CDR3, taken from reference TRBV19 and TRBJ2-7): DGGITQSPKYLFRKEGQNVTLSCEQNLNHDAMYWYRQDPGQGLRLIYYSQIVNDFQKGDIAEGYSVSREKKESFPLTVTSAQKNPTAFYLCASSGNGHEQYFGPGTRLTVT.

About this clonotype itself: With a much larger clone just one base away, this may be a read error. This chain joins TRBV3-1 and TRBJ2-5; D call uncertain. CDR1 is LGHDT, CDR2 YNNKEL, per germline (reference sequence). The CDR3 consists of 11 residues. CDR3 in amino acids: CAGSQLGIQYF. The CDR3 DNA sequence: TGTGCCGGCAGCCAATTGGGAATCCAGTACTTC.

The chain joins TRBV6-1 to TRBJ2-2; 15 bases are shared with TRBD2. Germline CDR1 is MNHNS and CDR2 is SASEGT. The CDR3 covers 18 residues. V was pared by 4 bases and J by 5 bases, with 8 bases of the junction left unmatched. For the CDR3, the DNA is TGTGCCAGCAGTGGCCGGACTAGCGGGGGGGCTGGAACCGGGGAGCTGTTTTTT. This codes for CASSGRTSGGAGTGELFF.